This section outlines one TCR beta chain sequence together with its context. Germline CDR1 reads MNHEY; CDR2 reads SMNVEV (reference sequence). The CDR3 loop spans 16 amino acids. Unmatched junction bases numbered 8, after V lost 9 bases and J lost 1 base. The assay was immunoSEQ multiplex PCR, and TCRdb's table has in-frame clones only and misses some. The sample includes about 57,000 clones, approximately 79% of them seen just once. The data were taken from a study of blood T cell repertoires in COVID-19. Study context: In each case, the material was cDNA or gDNA derived from T cells, B-cell-depleted T cells, or PBMCs.

Material: peripheral blood. The receptor's source is a man aged 55 to 70 with acute or convalescent COVID-19. The chain joins TRBV27 to TRBJ2-7; 14 bases are a match to TRBD2. The DNA for the CDR3 is TGTGCCAGTGGACTAGCGGGAGGAATTAATTCCTACGAGCAGTACTTC. Its protein product is CASGLAGGINSYEQYF.